Below, 4 T cell receptor beta chains from the same sample are listed, as sequenced in a study of cytomegalovirus exposure and HLA in healthy donors. This PCR relied on a set of 60 Vbeta primers and 13 Jbeta primers. This table comes from immunoSEQ multiplex PCR, and its TCRdb copy is limited to in-frame clones, with some not included. The sample records hundreds of thousands of clones, approximately 78% being singletons. The sequenced material came from PBMCs. The receptor set was obtained from a young man in good health and CMV-seronegative.

The chain combines TRBV4-3 with TRBJ2-3; TRBD1 matches 8 bases. In germline, CDR1 is LGHNA, CDR2 YSLEER. The J segment lost 2 bases and the V segment lost 0 bases, leaving 7 bases of the junction unmatched. The CDR3 has 17 amino acids. CDR3 nucleotide sequence: TGCGCCAGCAGCCAAGATACGGGACAGGCACTCACAGATACGCAGTATTTT. Translating gives CASSQDTGQALTDTQYF.

This clone was seen only a few times. The CDR3 loop is CASSPPFPVGVNYGYTF. The CDR3 coding sequence is TGCGCCAGCAGCCCCCCGTTCCCAGTGGGAGTAAACTATGGCTACACCTTC. The chain combines TRBV5-1 with TRBJ1-2, with D uncertain. CDR1 is SGHRS, CDR2 YFSETQ, per germline. V gave up 4 bases and J gave up 2 bases, with 21 bases separating them. CDR3 length: 17 residues.

The chain has TRBV28 and TRBJ1-1; 9 bases are shared with TRBD1. Losses at the gene ends were 4 bases for V and 1 base for J; bases not matched to a gene: 4. The CDR3 length is 15 residues. CDR1 and CDR2 from the germline V gene are MDHEN and SYDVKM. The CDR3 protein is CASSSTTGGNTEAFF. The CDR3 DNA follows: TGTGCCAGCAGTTCTACGACAGGGGGGAACACTGAAGCTTTCTTT.

This clone appeared once. This chain links TRBV7-3 with TRBJ1-1, with 10 bases identical to TRBD1. The CDR3 sequence is 16 residues long. Germline V gene data show CDR1 as SGHTA and CDR2 as FQGTGA. J lost 4 bases, V lost 2 bases, and 7 bases had no gene match. In DNA form, the CDR3 reads TGTGCCAGCAGCTTAGGCTTAGGGACAGGGGCCACTGAAGCTTTCTTT. Translating it yields CASSLGLGTGATEAFF.